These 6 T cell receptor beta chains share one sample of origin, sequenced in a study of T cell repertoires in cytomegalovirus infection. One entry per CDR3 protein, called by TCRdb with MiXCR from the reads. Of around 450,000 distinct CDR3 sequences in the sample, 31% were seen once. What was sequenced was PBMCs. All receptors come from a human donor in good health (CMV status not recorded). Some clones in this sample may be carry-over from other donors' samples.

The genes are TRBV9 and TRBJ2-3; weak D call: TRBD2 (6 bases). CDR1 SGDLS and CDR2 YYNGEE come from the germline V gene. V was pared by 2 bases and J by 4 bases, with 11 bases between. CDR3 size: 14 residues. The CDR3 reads CASSVRPGADTQYF. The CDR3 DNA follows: TGTGCCAGCAGCGTCCGTCCGGGGGCAGATACGCAGTATTTT.

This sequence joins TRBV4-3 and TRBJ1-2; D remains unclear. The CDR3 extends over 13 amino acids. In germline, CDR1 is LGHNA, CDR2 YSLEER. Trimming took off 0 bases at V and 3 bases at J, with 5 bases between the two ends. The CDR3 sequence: CASSQDGYYGYTF. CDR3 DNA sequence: TGCGCCAGCAGCCAAGACGGGTACTATGGCTACACCTTC.

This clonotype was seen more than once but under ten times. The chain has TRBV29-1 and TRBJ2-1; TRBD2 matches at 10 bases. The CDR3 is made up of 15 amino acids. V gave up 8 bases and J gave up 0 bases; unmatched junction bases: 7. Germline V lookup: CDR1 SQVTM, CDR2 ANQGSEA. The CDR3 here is CSHGTSGASYNEQFF. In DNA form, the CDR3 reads TGCAGCCATGGAACTAGCGGGGCCTCCTACAATGAGCAGTTCTTC.

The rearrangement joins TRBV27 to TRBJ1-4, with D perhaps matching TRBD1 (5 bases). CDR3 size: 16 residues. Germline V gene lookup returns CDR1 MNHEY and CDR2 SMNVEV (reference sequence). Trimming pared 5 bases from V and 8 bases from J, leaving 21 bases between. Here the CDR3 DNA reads TGTGCCAGCAGTCCCACCCAGAGGGGATTCAACGAAAAACTGTTTTTT. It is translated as CASSPTQRGFNEKLFF.

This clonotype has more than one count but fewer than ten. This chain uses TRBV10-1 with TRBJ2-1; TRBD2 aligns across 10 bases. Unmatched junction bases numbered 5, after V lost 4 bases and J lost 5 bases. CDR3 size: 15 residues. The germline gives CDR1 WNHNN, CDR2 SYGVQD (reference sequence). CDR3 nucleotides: TGCGCCAGCAGTGCCGGGACTAGCGCTAACAATGAGCAGTTCTTC. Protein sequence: CASSAGTSANNEQFF.

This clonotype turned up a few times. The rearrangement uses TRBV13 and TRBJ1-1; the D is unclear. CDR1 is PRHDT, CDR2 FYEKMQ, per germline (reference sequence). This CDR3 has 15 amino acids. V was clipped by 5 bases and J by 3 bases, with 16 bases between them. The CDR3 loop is CASSDSLRVHTEAFF. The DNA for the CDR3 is TGTGCCAGCAGCGACTCCCTCCGGGTTCACACTGAAGCTTTCTTT.